This T cell receptor beta chain was found in a study of identical twins. CDR3 length: 14 amino acids. The germline gives CDR1 SGDLS, CDR2 YYNGEE. The V and J ends lost 3 bases and 5 bases respectively, with 14 bases between them. MiXCR, run by TCRdb on the 5' RACE reads, gives a single entry per CDR3 protein. The profile shows a few hundred thousand distinct CDR3 sequences, roughly 13% of them singletons. Another study also made use of these data, one on yellow fever vaccine responses in identical twins.

The origin of this receptor is a woman younger than 30 in good health. What was sequenced was memory (CD45RO+) T cells sorted from blood. V usage is TRBV9 and J usage is TRBJ1-1; possible D gene TRBD1, 6 bases. CDR3 in DNA: TGTGCCAGCAGCGCAGGGGCAGGGGTTACTGAAGCTTTCTTT. Amino acid sequence: CASSAGAGVTEAFF.